The subject of this entry is one T cell receptor beta chain. This sample is drawn from a study of human T cells and chemical hapten exposure. Sample time point: patch test 2, 6 weeks after DPC sensitization. As to treatment: therapeutic diphenylcyclopropenone sensitization with weekly scalp DPC. TCRdb re-called the RACE reads through MiXCR, storing one row per CDR3 protein. The data hold 330,000 or so distinct CDR3 sequences, with more than 5% observed a single time. The germline V and J ends were trimmed by 1 base and 0 bases, with 4 bases remaining between them. Germline CDR1 and CDR2: SEHNR and FQNEAQ (reference sequence). The CDR3 spans 14 residues.

This sequence originates from a woman between 18 and 29 years old with alopecia areata. Some clones in this sample may be carry-over from other donors' samples. The material sequenced was whole blood, taken in connection with sensitization to the hapten diphenylcyclopropenone (DPC). The genes are TRBV7-9 and TRBJ2-4; no clear D gene. CDR3 DNA: TGTGCCAGCAGCTTAGTAGAAGCCAAAAACATTCAGTACTTC. Translated, it gives CASSLVEAKNIQYF.